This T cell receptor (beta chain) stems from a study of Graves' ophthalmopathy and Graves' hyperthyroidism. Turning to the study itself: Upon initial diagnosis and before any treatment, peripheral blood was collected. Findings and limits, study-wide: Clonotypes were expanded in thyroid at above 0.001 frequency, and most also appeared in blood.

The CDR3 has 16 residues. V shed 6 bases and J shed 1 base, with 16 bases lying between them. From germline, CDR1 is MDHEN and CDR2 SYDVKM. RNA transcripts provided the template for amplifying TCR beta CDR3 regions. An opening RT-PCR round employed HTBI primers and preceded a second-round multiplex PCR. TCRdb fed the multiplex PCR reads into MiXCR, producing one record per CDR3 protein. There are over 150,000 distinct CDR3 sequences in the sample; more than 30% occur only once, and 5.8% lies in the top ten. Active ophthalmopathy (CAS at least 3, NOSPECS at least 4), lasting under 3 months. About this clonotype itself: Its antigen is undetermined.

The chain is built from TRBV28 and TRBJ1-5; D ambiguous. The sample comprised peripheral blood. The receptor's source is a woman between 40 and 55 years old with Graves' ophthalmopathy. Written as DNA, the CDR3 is TGTGCCAGCAGCCTGGAGGGAGGGATGAGCAATCAGCCCCAGCATTTT. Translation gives CASSLEGGMSNQPQHF.